These 9 T cell receptor beta chains came from one sample sequenced in a study of T cells in Graves' hyperthyroidism and ophthalmopathy. TCR beta CDR3 region amplification was performed from RNA transcripts. HTBI primers drove first-round RT-PCR of the TCR CDR3. One entry per CDR3 protein, called by TCRdb with MiXCR from the multiplex PCR reads. This sample has approximately 740,000 distinct CDR3 sequences, with 14% found just once. Sequenced: blood. The source of these receptors is a woman younger than 30 with Graves' hyperthyroidism.

This clonotype was seen at least ten times. The chain has TRBV20-1 and TRBJ2-1; a weak D match, TRBD2 (6 bases). Germline lookup yields CDR1 DFQATT and CDR2 SNEGSKA (reference sequence). This CDR3 region has 14 residues. The V end lost 5 bases, the J end lost 4 bases, and 15 bases lay between the germline ends. The CDR3 loop is CSAFGSGKYNEQFF. DNA for the CDR3: TGCAGTGCTTTTGGTAGCGGCAAATACAATGAGCAGTTCTTC.

Ten or more counts support this clonotype. The chain carries TRBV20-1 and TRBJ2-7; D remains unclear. Germline V CDR1 and CDR2: DFQATT, SNEGSKA (reference sequence). Trimming pared 5 bases from V and 3 bases from J, leaving 20 bases between. This CDR3 comprises 15 residues. The CDR3: CSAYPRHGPNYEQYF. In nucleotides, the CDR3 is TGCAGTGCTTATCCGCGACACGGCCCAAACTACGAGCAGTACTTC.

A few counts support this clonotype. The J gene is TRBJ1-2, the V gene TRBV30; weak D call: TRBD1 (6 bases). V shed 4 bases and J shed 8 bases, with 20 bases lying between them. Germline V gene sequence: CDR1 GTSNPN, CDR2 SVGIG (reference sequence). The CDR3 is 14 amino acids. CDR3 residues: CAWIQGGFIGGYTF. The CDR3 bases are TGTGCCTGGATCCAAGGGGGGTTTATAGGGGGCTACACCTTC.

The chain combines TRBV7-9 with TRBJ2-7; D tentatively reads TRBD1 or TRBD2 (5 bases each). Trimming stripped 4 bases from V and 3 bases from J, with 16 bases between. CDR3 length equals 15 residues. Per the germline V gene, CDR1 is SEHNR and CDR2 is FQNEAQ (reference sequence). CDR3 region: CASSSMDTAGYEQYF. CDR3 nucleotides: TGTGCCAGCAGCTCAATGGACACCGCGGGCTACGAGCAGTACTTC.

At least ten counts were recorded for this clonotype. The CDR3 DNA follows: TGTGCCAGCACCACGTGGACAGCCTATTCCACAGATACGCAGTATTTT. This codes for CASTTWTAYSTDTQYF. The chain recombines TRBV7-9 with TRBJ2-3, with D maybe TRBD1 (6 bases). Between the trimmed V and J ends, which lost 7 bases and 2 bases, there was a span of 19 bases. The CDR3 consists of 16 residues. Germline V gene lookup returns CDR1 SEHNR and CDR2 FQNEAQ (reference sequence).

Many counts were recorded for this clonotype. The chain joins TRBV28 to TRBJ2-7; 10 bases are shared with TRBD2. CDR1 and CDR2 from the germline V gene are MDHEN and SYDVKM. V shed 9 bases and J 3 bases; nucleotides not matched to a gene: 2. The CDR3 totals 12 residues. CDR3 amino acids: CASRTSGYEQYF. The CDR3 coding sequence is TGTGCCAGTCGGACTAGCGGCTACGAGCAGTACTTC.

In its sample, this clonotype was seen a few times. V is TRBV6-1 and J is TRBJ1-2; 7 bases fit TRBD1. CDR3 length: 14 amino acids. J lost 7 bases, V lost 3 bases, and 8 bases had no gene match. Germline V gene lookup returns CDR1 MNHNS and CDR2 SASEGT. The DNA of the CDR3 is TGTGCCAGCAGTGACAGGGGGAGGTACGGTGGCTACACCTTC. Encoded protein: CASSDRGRYGGYTF.

Many counts were recorded for this clonotype. V gene TRBV24-1 combines with J gene TRBJ2-2; 8 bases are shared with TRBD1. The CDR3 loop spans 15 amino acids. Trimming cost V 4 bases and J 5 bases; bases outside gene matches: 5. In germline, CDR1 is KGHDR, CDR2 SFDVKD. The CDR3 sequence: CATSEDRQGTGELFF. The CDR3 DNA is TGTGCCACCAGTGAGGACCGACAGGGGACCGGGGAGCTGTTTTTT.

This clonotype was observed many times. The chain combines TRBV2 with TRBJ2-1, with 10 bases identical to TRBD1. The CDR3 totals 14 residues. Germline V gene data show CDR1 as SNHLY and CDR2 as FYNNEI. Germline trimming cut 6 bases from V and 6 bases from J; bases unmatched to any gene: 5. CDR3 nucleotides: TGTGCCAGCAGCCCGGGACAGGGGCCCAATGAGCAGTTCTTC. This encodes CASSPGQGPNEQFF.